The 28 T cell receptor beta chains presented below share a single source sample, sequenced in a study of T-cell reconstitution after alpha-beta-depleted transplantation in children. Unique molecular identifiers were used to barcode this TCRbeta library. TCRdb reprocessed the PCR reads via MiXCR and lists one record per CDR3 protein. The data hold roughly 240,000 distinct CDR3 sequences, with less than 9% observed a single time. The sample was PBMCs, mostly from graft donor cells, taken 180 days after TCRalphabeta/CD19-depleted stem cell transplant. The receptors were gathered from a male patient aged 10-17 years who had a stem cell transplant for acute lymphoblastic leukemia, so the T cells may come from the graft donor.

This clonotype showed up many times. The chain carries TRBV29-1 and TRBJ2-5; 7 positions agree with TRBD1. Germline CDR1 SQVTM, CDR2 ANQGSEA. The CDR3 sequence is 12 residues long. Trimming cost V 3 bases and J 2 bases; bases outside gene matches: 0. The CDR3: CSVEGQQETQYF. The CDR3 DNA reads TGCAGCGTTGAGGGACAGCAAGAGACCCAGTACTTC. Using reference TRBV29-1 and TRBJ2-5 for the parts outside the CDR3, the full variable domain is SAVISQKPSRDICQRGTSLTIQCQVDSQVTMMFWYRQQPGQSLTLIATANQGSEATYESGFVIDKFPISRPNLTFSTLTVSNMSPEDSSIYLCSVEGQQETQYFGPGTRLLVL.

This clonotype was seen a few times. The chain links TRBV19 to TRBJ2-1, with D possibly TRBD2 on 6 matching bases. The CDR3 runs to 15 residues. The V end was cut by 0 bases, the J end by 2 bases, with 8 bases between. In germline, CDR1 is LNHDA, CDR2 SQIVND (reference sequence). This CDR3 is CASSIDGSAYNEQFF. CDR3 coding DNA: TGTGCCAGTAGTATAGACGGGAGTGCCTACAATGAGCAGTTCTTC.

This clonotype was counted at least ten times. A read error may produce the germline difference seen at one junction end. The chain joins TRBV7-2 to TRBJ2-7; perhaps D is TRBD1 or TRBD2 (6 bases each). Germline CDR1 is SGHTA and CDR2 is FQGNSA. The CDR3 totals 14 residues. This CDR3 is CASSVAGGRLEQYF. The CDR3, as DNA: TGTGCCAGCAGCGTAGCCGGGGGCCGCCTCGAGCAGTACTTC.

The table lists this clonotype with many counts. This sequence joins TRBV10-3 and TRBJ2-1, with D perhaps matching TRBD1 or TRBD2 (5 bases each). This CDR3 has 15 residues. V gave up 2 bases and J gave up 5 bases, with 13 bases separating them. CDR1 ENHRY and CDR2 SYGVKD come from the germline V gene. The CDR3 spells CAISEPGPYDNEQFF. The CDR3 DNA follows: TGTGCCATCAGTGAGCCGGGACCCTACGACAATGAGCAGTTCTTC.

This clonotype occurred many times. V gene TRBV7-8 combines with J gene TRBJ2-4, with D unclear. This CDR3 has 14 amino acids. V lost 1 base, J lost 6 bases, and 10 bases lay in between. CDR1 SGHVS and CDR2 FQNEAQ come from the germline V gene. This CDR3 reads CASSLDRMGNIQYF. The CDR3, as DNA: TGTGCCAGCAGCTTAGACAGAATGGGAAACATTCAGTACTTC.

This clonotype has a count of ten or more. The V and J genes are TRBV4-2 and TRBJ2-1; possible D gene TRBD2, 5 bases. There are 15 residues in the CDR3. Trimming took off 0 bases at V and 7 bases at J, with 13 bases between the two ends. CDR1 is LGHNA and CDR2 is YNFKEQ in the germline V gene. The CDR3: CASSQEREIGNEQFF. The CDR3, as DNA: TGTGCCAGCAGCCAAGAGAGGGAAATAGGGAATGAGCAGTTCTTC.

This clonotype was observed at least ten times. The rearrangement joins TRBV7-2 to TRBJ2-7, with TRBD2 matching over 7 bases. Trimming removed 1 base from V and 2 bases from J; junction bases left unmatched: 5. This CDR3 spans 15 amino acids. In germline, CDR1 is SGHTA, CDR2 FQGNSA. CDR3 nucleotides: TGTGCCAGCAGCTTAGGCCTAGGGAGGGCCTACGAGCAGTACTTC. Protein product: CASSLGLGRAYEQYF.

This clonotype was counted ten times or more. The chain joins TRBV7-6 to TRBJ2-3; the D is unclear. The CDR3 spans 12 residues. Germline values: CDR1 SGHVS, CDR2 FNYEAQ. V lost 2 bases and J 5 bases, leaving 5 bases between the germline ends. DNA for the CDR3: TGTGCCAGCAGCTTACCGAGAGATACGCAGTATTTT. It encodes CASSLPRDTQYF. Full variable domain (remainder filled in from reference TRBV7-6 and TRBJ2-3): GAGVSQSPRYKVTKRGQDVALRCDPISGHVSLYWYRQALGQGPEFLTYFNYEAQQDKSGLPNDRFSAERPEGSISTLTIQRTEQRDSAMYRCASSLPRDTQYFGPGTRLTVL.

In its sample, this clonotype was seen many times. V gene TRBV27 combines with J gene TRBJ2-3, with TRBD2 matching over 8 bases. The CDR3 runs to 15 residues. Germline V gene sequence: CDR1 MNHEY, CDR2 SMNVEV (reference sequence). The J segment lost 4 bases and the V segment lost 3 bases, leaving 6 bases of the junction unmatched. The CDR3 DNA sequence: TGTGCCAGCAGTTTCCTCGGAGCGGGGGCAGATACGCAGTATTTT. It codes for CASSFLGAGADTQYF.

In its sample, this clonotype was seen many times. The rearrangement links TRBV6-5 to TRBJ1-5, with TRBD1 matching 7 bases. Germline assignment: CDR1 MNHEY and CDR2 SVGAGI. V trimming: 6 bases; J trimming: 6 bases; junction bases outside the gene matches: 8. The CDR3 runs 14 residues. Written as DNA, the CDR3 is TGTGCCAGCAGATACAGGGGAGATAGTCAGCCCCAGCATTTT. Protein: CASRYRGDSQPQHF.

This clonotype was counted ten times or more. The CDR3 nucleotides read TGCGCCAGCAGCCAAGATACGTTCAACTATGGCTACACCTTC. Protein: CASSQDTFNYGYTF. V gene TRBV4-3 combines with J gene TRBJ1-2, with D unclear. Trimming took off 0 bases at V and 2 bases at J, with 7 bases between the two ends. The germline V gene has CDR1 LGHNA and CDR2 YSLEER. This CDR3 comprises 14 residues.

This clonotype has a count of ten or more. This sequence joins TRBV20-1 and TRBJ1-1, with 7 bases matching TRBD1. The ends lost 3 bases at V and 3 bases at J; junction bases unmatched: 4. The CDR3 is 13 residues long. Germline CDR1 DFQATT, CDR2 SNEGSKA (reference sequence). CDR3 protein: CSARGTGDTEAFF. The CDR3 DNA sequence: TGCAGTGCTAGGGGCACAGGGGACACTGAAGCTTTCTTT.

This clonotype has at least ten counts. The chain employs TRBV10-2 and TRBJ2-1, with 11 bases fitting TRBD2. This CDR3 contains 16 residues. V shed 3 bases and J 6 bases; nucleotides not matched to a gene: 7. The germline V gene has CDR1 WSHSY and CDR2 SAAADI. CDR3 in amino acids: CASSDPIAGGGNEQFF. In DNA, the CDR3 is TGCGCCAGCAGTGACCCAATAGCGGGAGGGGGCAATGAGCAGTTCTTC.

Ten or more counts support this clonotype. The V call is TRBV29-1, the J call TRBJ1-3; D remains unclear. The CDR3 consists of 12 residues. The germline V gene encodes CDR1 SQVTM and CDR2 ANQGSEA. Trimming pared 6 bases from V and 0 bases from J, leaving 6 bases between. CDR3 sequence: CSVQSSGNTIYF. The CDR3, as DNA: TGCAGCGTCCAGAGCTCTGGAAACACCATATATTTT.

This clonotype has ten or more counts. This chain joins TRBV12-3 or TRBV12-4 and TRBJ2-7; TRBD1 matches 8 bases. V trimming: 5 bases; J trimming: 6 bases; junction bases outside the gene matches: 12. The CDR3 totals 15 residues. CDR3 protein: CASSGGQGRAAEQYF. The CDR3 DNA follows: TGTGCCAGCAGTGGCGGACAGGGTAGAGCTGCCGAGCAGTACTTC.

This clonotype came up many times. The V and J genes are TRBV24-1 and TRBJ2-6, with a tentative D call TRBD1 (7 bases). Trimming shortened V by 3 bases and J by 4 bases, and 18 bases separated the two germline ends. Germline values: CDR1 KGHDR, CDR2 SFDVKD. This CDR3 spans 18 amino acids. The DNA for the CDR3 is TGTGCCACCAGTGATCCCGGCAGGGGGGTCGGGGGGGCCAACGTCCTGACTTTC. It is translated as CATSDPGRGVGGANVLTF.

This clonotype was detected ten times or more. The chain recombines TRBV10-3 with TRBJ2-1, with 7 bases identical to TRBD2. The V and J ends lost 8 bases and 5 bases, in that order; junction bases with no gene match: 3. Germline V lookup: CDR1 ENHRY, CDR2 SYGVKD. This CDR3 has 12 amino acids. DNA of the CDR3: TGTGCCATCGGGAGCGGGAACAATGAGCAGTTCTTC. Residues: CAIGSGNNEQFF.

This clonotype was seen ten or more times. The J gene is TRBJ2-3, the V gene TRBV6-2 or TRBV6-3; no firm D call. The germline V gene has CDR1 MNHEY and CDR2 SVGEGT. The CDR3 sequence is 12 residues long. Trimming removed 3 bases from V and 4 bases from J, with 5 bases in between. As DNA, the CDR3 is TGTGCCAGCAGTTATACCTCAGATACGCAGTATTTT. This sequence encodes CASSYTSDTQYF.

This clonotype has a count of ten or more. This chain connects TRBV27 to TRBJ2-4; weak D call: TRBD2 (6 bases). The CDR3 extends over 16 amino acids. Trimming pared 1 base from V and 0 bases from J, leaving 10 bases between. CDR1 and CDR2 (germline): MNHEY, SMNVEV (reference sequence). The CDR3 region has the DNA TGTGCCAGCAGTTTATACGGGGGAAAAGCCAAAAACATTCAGTACTTC. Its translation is CASSLYGGKAKNIQYF.

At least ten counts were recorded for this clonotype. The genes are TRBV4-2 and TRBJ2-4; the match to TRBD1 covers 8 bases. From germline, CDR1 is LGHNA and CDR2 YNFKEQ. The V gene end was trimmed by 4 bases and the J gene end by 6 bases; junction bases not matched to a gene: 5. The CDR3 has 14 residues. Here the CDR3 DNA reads TGTGCCAGCAGCCCTACCGGACAGGGAAACATTCAGTACTTC. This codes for CASSPTGQGNIQYF.

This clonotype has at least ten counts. The chain's CDR3 is CASSKGEVSGNTIYF. As DNA, the CDR3 is TGTGCCAGCAGCAAAGGAGAAGTGTCAGGAAACACCATATATTTT. The rearrangement joins TRBV3-1 to TRBJ1-3; the D is unclear. With 5 bases removed from V and 4 bases from J, the gap between germline ends came to 15 bases. Germline V lookup: CDR1 LGHDT, CDR2 YNNKEL (reference sequence). This CDR3 is built from 15 residues.

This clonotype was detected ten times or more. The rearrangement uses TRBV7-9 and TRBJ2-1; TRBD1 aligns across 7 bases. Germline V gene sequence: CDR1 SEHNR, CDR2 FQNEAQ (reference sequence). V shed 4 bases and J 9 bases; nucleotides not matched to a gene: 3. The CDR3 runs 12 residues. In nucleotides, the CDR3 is TGTGCCAGCAGCTCGACAGGGTCTGAGCAGTTCTTC. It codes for CASSSTGSEQFF.

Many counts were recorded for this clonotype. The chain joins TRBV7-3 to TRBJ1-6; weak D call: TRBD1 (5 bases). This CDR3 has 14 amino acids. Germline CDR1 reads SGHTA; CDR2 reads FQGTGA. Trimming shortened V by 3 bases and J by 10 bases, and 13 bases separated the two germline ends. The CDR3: CASSFGGGNSPLHF. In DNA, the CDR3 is TGTGCCAGCAGCTTTGGGGGGGGTAACTCACCCCTCCACTTT.

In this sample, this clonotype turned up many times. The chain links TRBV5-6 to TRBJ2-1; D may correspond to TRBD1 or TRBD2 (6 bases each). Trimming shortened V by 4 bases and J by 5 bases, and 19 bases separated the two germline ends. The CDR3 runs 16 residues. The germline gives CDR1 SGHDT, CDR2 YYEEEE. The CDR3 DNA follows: TGTGCCAGCAGCCCTCCGGGGGCAGGGCCAGACAATGAGCAGTTCTTC. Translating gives CASSPPGAGPDNEQFF.

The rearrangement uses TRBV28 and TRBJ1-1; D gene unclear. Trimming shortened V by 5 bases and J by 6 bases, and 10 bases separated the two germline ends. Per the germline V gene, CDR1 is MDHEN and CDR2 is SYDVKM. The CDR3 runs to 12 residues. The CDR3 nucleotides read TGTGCCAGCAGTCACAGTGTTTCTGAAGCTTTCTTT. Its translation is CASSHSVSEAFF.

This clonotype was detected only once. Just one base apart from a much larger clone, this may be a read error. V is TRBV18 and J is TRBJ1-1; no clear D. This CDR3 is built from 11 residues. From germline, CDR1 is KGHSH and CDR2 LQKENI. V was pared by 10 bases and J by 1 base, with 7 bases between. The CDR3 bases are TGTGCCACGGCGCCGAACACTGAAGCTTTCTTT. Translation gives CATAPNTEAFF.

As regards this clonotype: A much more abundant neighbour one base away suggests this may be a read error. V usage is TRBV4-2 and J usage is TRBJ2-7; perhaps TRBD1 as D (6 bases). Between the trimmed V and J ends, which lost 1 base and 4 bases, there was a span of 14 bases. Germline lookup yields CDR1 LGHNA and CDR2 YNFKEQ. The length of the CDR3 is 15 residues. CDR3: CASSQGIGGRYEQYF. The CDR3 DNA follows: TGTGCCAGCAGCCAAGGAATAGGGGGTCGGTACGAGCAGTACTTC.

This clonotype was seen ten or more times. The CDR3 nucleotides are TGTGCCAGCAGTTACTCAGGCAGGCCAAATCAGCCCCAGCATTTT. It specifies CASSYSGRPNQPQHF. V gene TRBV6-5 combines with J gene TRBJ1-5; D not resolved. The CDR3 runs to 15 residues. Germline V gives CDR1 MNHEY, CDR2 SVGAGI. V lost 0 bases, J lost 4 bases, and 10 bases lay in between.